These 6 T cell receptor beta chains came from one sample sequenced in a study of breast tumors, draining lymph nodes, adjacent tissues. Axillary draining lymph nodes of breast cancer patients supplied the node samples. TCRdb ran MiXCR on the multiplex PCR reads and lists one entry per CDR3 protein. The sample holds 200,000 to 250,000 distinct CDR3 sequences, under 40% seen once. Specimen: axillary lymph node tissue. The receptors shown here come from a female donor with breast cancer. Some clones in this sample may be carry-over from other donors' samples.

As to this clonotype: Relative to the germline gene, one junction end is altered; a read error may explain this. The chain carries TRBV2 and TRBJ1-5; D is perhaps TRBD1 (6 bases). The CDR3 runs to 15 residues. Germline CDR1 and CDR2: SNHLY and FYNNEI. The CDR3 DNA sequence: TGTGCCAGCAGAGAAGCAGGGGTCGGCAATCAGCCCCAGCATTTT. Translated: CASREAGVGNQPQHF.

To note about this clonotype: A much larger clone sits a single nucleotide away, making a read error possible. The CDR3 does not close with the conserved phenylalanine or tryptophan, likely indicating a read error. V and J are TRBV7-9 and TRBJ2-5, with D possibly matching TRBD1 (6 bases). The CDR3 has 14 amino acids. Germline lookup yields CDR1 SEHNR and CDR2 FQNEAQ (reference sequence). V lost 2 bases to trimming and J lost 2 bases, with 9 bases between them. The CDR3 protein is CASSLFQGQETQYS. In nucleotides, the CDR3 is TGTGCCAGCAGCTTATTTCAGGGGCAAGAGACCCAGTACTCC.

CDR3 in DNA: TGTGCCAGTAGTATTGTGGCTAGCGGGAGTACCGGGGAGCTGTTTTTT. Protein sequence: CASSIVASGSTGELFF. The rearrangement links TRBV19 to TRBJ2-2, with 10 bases identical to TRBD2. The CDR3 is made up of 16 amino acids. V was clipped by 3 bases and J by 5 bases; unmatched bases: 6. Germline V lookup: CDR1 LNHDA, CDR2 SQIVND (reference sequence). Looking up the rest from reference TRBV19 and TRBJ2-2 gives the full variable domain: DGGITQSPKYLFRKEGQNVTLSCEQNLNHDAMYWYRQDPGQGLRLIYYSQIVNDFQKGDIAEGYSVSREKKESFPLTVTSAQKNPTAFYLCASSIVASGSTGELFFGEGSRLTVL.

This clonotype was counted many times. The rearrangement uses TRBV7-8 and TRBJ2-6; D might be TRBD1 (6 bases). V was cut by 7 bases and J by 2 bases, with 15 bases left in between. The CDR3 has 16 residues. From germline, CDR1 is SGHVS and CDR2 FQNEAQ. The CDR3 protein is CASNREGRPGANVLTF. In DNA, the CDR3 is TGTGCCAGCAACAGGGAAGGGAGACCTGGGGCCAACGTCCTGACTTTC.

The chain recombines TRBV20-1 with TRBJ2-7; the match to TRBD1 covers 7 bases. V trimming: 5 bases; J trimming: 3 bases; junction bases outside the gene matches: 1. This CDR3 has 11 amino acids. The germline CDR1 and CDR2 sequences are DFQATT and SNEGSKA (reference sequence). The CDR3 DNA follows: TGCAGTGCTGGGGACAGCTACGAGCAGTACTTC. This encodes CSAGDSYEQYF.

In its sample, this clonotype was seen a few times. This chain uses TRBV2 with TRBJ1-1; 9 nucleotides agree with TRBD1. Germline trimming cut 4 bases from V and 1 base from J; bases unmatched to any gene: 7. The germline V gene encodes CDR1 SNHLY and CDR2 FYNNEI. This CDR3 is 16 amino acids long. DNA for the CDR3: TGTGCCAGCAGTGTGCGGGGGGGACAGGGGAACACTGAAGCTTTCTTT. Protein product: CASSVRGGQGNTEAFF.